The next 8 T cell receptor beta chains were all read from a single sample in a study of cytomegalovirus exposure and HLA in healthy donors. Amplification used 60 Vbeta primers and 13 Jbeta primers. The assay was immunoSEQ multiplex PCR, and TCRdb's table has in-frame clones only and misses some. The data hold about 140,000 clones, with roughly 80% observed a single time. Sample: PBMCs. The receptors shown here come from a woman aged 40 to 50 in good health and CMV-seronegative.

The chain links TRBV11-3 to TRBJ2-5; 7 bases fit TRBD1. This CDR3 is 14 amino acids long. After removal of 5 bases from V and 5 bases from J, the junction contained 8 bases not matched to a gene. Germline CDR1 SGHNT, CDR2 YENEEA. As DNA, the CDR3 is TGTGCCAGCAGCCCGCGACAGGGTCGGGAGACCCAGTACTTC. Translating it yields CASSPRQGRETQYF.

The chain joins TRBV10-3 to TRBJ2-5, with TRBD1 matching 8 bases. Germline loops: CDR1 ENHRY, CDR2 SYGVKD. The trim removed 0 bases at V and 4 bases at J, leaving 4 bases unmatched. The CDR3 covers 15 residues. Here the CDR3 DNA reads TGTGCCATCAGTGAGTCCCCGGACAGGGTAGAGACCCAGTACTTC. Translation gives CAISESPDRVETQYF.

This chain joins TRBV7-9 and TRBJ2-5; 7 positions agree with TRBD2. The J segment lost 2 bases and the V segment lost 2 bases, leaving 5 bases of the junction unmatched. The CDR3 totals 15 residues. Germline CDR1 and CDR2: SEHNR and FQNEAQ (reference sequence). The CDR3 region has the DNA TGTGCCAGCAGCTTAAATAGCGGGCCACAAGAGACCCAGTACTTC. The encoded protein is CASSLNSGPQETQYF.

The J gene is TRBJ1-2, the V gene TRBV5-5; 8 bases align to TRBD1. After removal of 3 bases from V and 3 bases from J, the junction contained 7 bases not matched to a gene. Germline-derived CDR1 and CDR2 are SGHKS and YYEKEE (reference sequence). The CDR3 spans 15 residues. Here the CDR3 reads CASSSLTGEDYGYTF. The CDR3 nucleotides are TGTGCCAGCAGCTCGCTGACAGGGGAGGACTATGGCTACACCTTC.

This clone was observed a few times. This chain connects TRBV2 to TRBJ1-5; perhaps TRBD1 as D (6 bases). V shed 6 bases and J shed 3 bases, with 9 bases lying between them. This CDR3 has 13 amino acids. The V gene's germline CDR1 is SNHLY and CDR2 FYNNEI. CDR3 amino acids: CASRGQNNQPQHF. As DNA, the CDR3 is TGTGCCAGCAGAGGACAGAACAATCAGCCCCAGCATTTT. Supplemented by reference TRBV2 and TRBJ1-5, the full variable domain reads EPEVTQTPSHQVTQMGQEVILRCVPISNHLYFYWYRQILGQKVEFLVSFYNNEISEKSEIFDDQFSVERPDGSNFTLKIRSTKLEDSAMYFCASRGQNNQPQHFGDGTRLSIL.

This chain joins TRBV5-4 and TRBJ1-4; D is unclear. The CDR3 covers 16 residues. In germline, CDR1 is SGHNT, CDR2 YYREEE (reference sequence). Trimming shortened V by 4 bases and J by 4 bases, and 17 bases separated the two germline ends. The DNA for the CDR3 is TGTGCCAGCAGCCCTTCAGGTTCCGGGGTTAATGAAAAACTGTTTTTT. It translates to CASSPSGSGVNEKLFF.

The rearrangement uses TRBV11-2 and TRBJ1-2, with 8 bases aligning to TRBD1. V lost 5 bases and J lost 5; bases outside the gene matches: 16. Germline V CDR1 and CDR2: SGHAT, FQNNGV. CDR3 length: 17 amino acids. The CDR3 here is CASSQFFPPRQGYGYTF. In DNA, the CDR3 is TGTGCCAGCAGCCAATTCTTTCCCCCCAGACAGGGGTATGGCTACACCTTC.

Notes on this clone: One end of the junction does not line up with germline, which may come from a read error. The CDR3 loop is CSSSFMASNTEAFF. The CDR3 DNA is TGTTCCAGCAGCTTTATGGCCTCGAACACTGAAGCTTTCTTT. V gene TRBV7-9 combines with J gene TRBJ1-1; D gene unclear. Per the germline V gene, CDR1 is SEHNR and CDR2 is FQNEAQ (reference sequence). This CDR3 region has 14 residues.